This TCR beta chain emerged from a study of blood T cells in healthy people across ages. Overall study context: Template-switching capture recovered about one barcoded beta molecule per two T cells.

This clonotype showed up just a few times. V lost 8 bases and J lost 2, with 7 bases in between. CDR1 is MNHEY and CDR2 is SMNVEV in the germline V gene (reference sequence). CDR3 size: 11 residues. A J-beta primer mix and a sample-barcoded 5' primer were used in a second PCR of about 6 to 12 cycles. TCRdb analysed the 5' RACE reads with MiXCR anew, one entry per CDR3 protein. The table has fewer than 800,000 distinct CDR3 sequences, just under 25% seen once. The same sample was also used in a study of T cells of mothers and their children. That source reports: About six children, together with their three healthy Caucasian mothers, made up the donors. Sample barcodes and 2-4 random nucleotides were added by the M1S primer of the second PCR. Evidence of persistent microchimeric T cell clones was absent.

The chain carries TRBV27 and TRBJ2-7; no firm D call. The origin of this receptor is a boy younger than 18 in good health. Sequenced sample: blood. CDR3: CASASTYEQYF. The CDR3 DNA is TGTGCCAGCGCTTCTACCTACGAGCAGTACTTC.